This entry lists 20 T cell receptor beta chains sequenced from one sample in a study of T cell responses to AZD1222 COVID-19 vaccine. Produced via immunoSEQ multiplex PCR; TCRdb's table is partial and in-frame only. This sample yields tens of thousands of clones, of which roughly nine tenths are seen a single time; about 18% belongs to the top ten. The material was peripheral blood, obtained on day 0 of AZD1222 vaccination. The source is an adult in good health.

J is TRBJ1-6 and V is TRBV30; D unclear. V lost 4 bases to trimming and J lost 11 bases, with 33 bases between them. This CDR3 is 19 amino acids long. CDR1 GTSNPN and CDR2 SVGIG come from the germline V gene (reference sequence). CDR3 sequence: CAWNFLTDEGPSIFAPLHF. The DNA for the CDR3 is TGTGCCTGGAACTTCCTAACCGACGAAGGCCCCTCTATTTTCGCACCCCTCCACTTT.

This clone appeared a single time. This chain's CDR3 is CASSAHDSGGRNTIYF. For the CDR3, the DNA is TGTGCCAGCAGCGCCCACGACAGTGGAGGGAGAAACACCATATATTTT. The chain combines TRBV9 with TRBJ1-3, with D perhaps matching TRBD1 (5 bases). Germline assignment: CDR1 SGDLS and CDR2 YYNGEE. The CDR3 is made up of 16 amino acids. V lost 3 bases and J lost 5, with 18 bases in between.

This clone was picked up one time. This chain links TRBV7-9 with TRBJ1-2, with D unclear. The CDR3 runs 13 residues. The germline V and J ends were trimmed by 2 bases and 4 bases, with 8 bases remaining between them. Germline V gives CDR1 SEHNR, CDR2 FQNEAQ (reference sequence). Written as DNA, the CDR3 is TGTGCCAGCAGCTTATCAGTACTCTATGGCTACACCTTC. It codes for CASSLSVLYGYTF.

The chain combines TRBV18 with TRBJ1-3, with 8 nucleotides matching TRBD1. V shed 6 bases, J shed 4 bases, and the junction held 8 bases outside the gene matches. This CDR3 region has 15 residues. Germline CDR1 reads KGHSH; CDR2 reads LQKENI. The CDR3 spells CASSQNPGGGNTIYF. In nucleotides, the CDR3 is TGTGCCAGCTCCCAAAACCCAGGGGGCGGAAACACCATATATTTT.

This chain uses TRBV5-1 with TRBJ1-1; no firm D call. The CDR3 loop spans 13 amino acids. The germline V and J ends were trimmed by 4 bases and 7 bases, with 14 bases remaining between them. CDR1 and CDR2 from the germline V gene are SGHRS and YFSETQ. The CDR3 here is CASSIPGDNEAFF. CDR3 in DNA: TGCGCCAGCAGCATTCCGGGAGATAATGAAGCTTTCTTT.

V usage is TRBV3-1 (or the pseudogene TRBV3-2) and J usage is TRBJ1-4; 9 positions match TRBD1. After removal of 2 bases from V and 10 bases from J, the junction contained 8 bases not matched to a gene. Germline V gene lookup returns CDR1 LGHDT and CDR2 YNNKEL (reference sequence). This CDR3 is built from 15 residues. The CDR3 sequence: CASSQLQGASGKLFF. The CDR3 DNA reads TGTGCCAGCAGCCAATTACAGGGGGCTTCAGGAAAACTGTTTTTT.

The chain has TRBV7-6 and TRBJ1-1; 9 bases map to TRBD1. The J segment lost 0 bases and the V segment lost 2 bases, leaving 7 bases of the junction unmatched. Germline V lookup: CDR1 SGHVS, CDR2 FNYEAQ. There are 17 residues in the CDR3. CDR3 sequence reads: CASSLLGQGLMNTEAFF. The CDR3 DNA reads as TGTGCCAGCAGCTTATTGGGACAGGGCCTTATGAACACTGAAGCTTTCTTT.

The chain joins TRBV28 to TRBJ1-2; a weak D match, TRBD1 (6 bases). This CDR3 spans 20 amino acids. Trimming stripped 5 bases from V and 6 bases from J, with 34 bases between. Germline V CDR1 and CDR2: MDHEN, SYDVKM. The CDR3 spells CASSAIYPLLSLTGNDGYTF. In DNA form, the CDR3 reads TGTGCCAGCAGTGCAATATACCCCCTCCTCTCGTTGACAGGAAACGATGGCTACACCTTC.

The chain combines TRBV27 with TRBJ2-1; D call uncertain. Trimming cost V 6 bases and J 2 bases, with 11 bases left between them. The germline CDR1 and CDR2 sequences are MNHEY and SMNVEV (reference sequence). CDR3 length: 14 amino acids. CDR3 loop: CASSPSAPYNEQFF. The CDR3 region has the DNA TGTGCCAGCAGCCCTTCGGCCCCCTACAATGAGCAGTTCTTC.

The V call is TRBV5-1, the J call TRBJ2-7; D gene unclear. The length of the CDR3 is 15 residues. CDR1 SGHRS and CDR2 YFSETQ come from the germline V gene. The germline V and J ends were trimmed by 7 bases and 0 bases, with 17 bases remaining between them. CDR3 nucleotides: TGCGCCAGCCGTGGCGAGAGTTTCAGCTCCTACGAGCAGTACTTC. This codes for CASRGESFSSYEQYF.

Only one count was recorded for this clone. The chain employs TRBV3-1 (or the pseudogene TRBV3-2) and TRBJ2-5; the D gene is possibly TRBD2 (5 bases). CDR3 length: 15 residues. Trimming shortened V by 3 bases and J by 1 base, and 12 bases separated the two germline ends. Germline V gene lookup returns CDR1 LGHDT and CDR2 YNNKEL (reference sequence). The CDR3 sequence: CASSQAGLFQETQYF. Written as DNA, the CDR3 is TGTGCCAGCAGCCAGGCCGGACTCTTCCAAGAGACCCAGTACTTC.

The chain couples TRBV5-4 to TRBJ2-7; D may be TRBD1 or TRBD2 (5 bases each). V lost 3 bases to trimming and J lost 2 bases, with 15 bases between them. In germline, CDR1 is SGHNT, CDR2 YYREEE (reference sequence). This CDR3 is 15 amino acids long. CDR3 DNA: TGTGCCAGCAGCTCGGGGTCAGGGTGGGCCTACGAGCAGTACTTC. It codes for CASSSGSGWAYEQYF.

V gene TRBV5-1 combines with J gene TRBJ1-2; D unresolved. The germline V gene has CDR1 SGHRS and CDR2 YFSETQ. The CDR3 loop spans 15 amino acids. The V gene lost 4 bases and the J gene lost 4 bases, with 17 bases spanning the gap. CDR3 sequence reads: CASSPEASGPYGYTF. CDR3 in DNA: TGCGCCAGCAGCCCGGAGGCCTCAGGACCCTATGGCTACACCTTC. The variable domain in full, completed from reference TRBV5-1 and TRBJ1-2, reads KAGVTQTPRYLIKTRGQQVTLSCSPISGHRSVSWYQQTPGQGLQFLFEYFSETQRNKGNFPGRFSGRQFSNSRSEMNVSTLELGDSALYLCASSPEASGPYGYTFGSGTRLTVV.

V usage is TRBV14 and J usage is TRBJ2-2, with a tentative D call TRBD2 (5 bases). Trimming stripped 4 bases from V and 3 bases from J, with 15 bases between. Germline V lookup: CDR1 SGHDN, CDR2 FVKESK. The CDR3 spans 16 residues. The CDR3 DNA reads as TGTGCCAGCAGCCCGCCGCGGGTTCCCCACACCGGGGAGCTGTTTTTT. Protein: CASSPPRVPHTGELFF.

V usage is TRBV7-9 and J usage is TRBJ1-4; 7 bases align to TRBD1. CDR1 is SEHNR and CDR2 is FQNEAQ in the germline V gene (reference sequence). The CDR3 sequence is 14 residues long. Losses at the gene ends were 0 bases for V and 8 bases for J; bases not matched to a gene: 3. CDR3 coding DNA: TGTGCCAGCAGCTTAGCGCAGGGGGGCGAAAAACTGTTTTTT. Protein: CASSLAQGGEKLFF.

The chain joins TRBV19 to TRBJ1-1; D might be TRBD1 (6 bases). The CDR3 is 14 residues long. Germline CDR1 and CDR2: LNHDA and SQIVND (reference sequence). V lost 7 bases and J lost 7, with 19 bases in between. This CDR3 reads CASTSHGTRGEAFF. In nucleotides, the CDR3 is TGTGCCAGTACCTCCCATGGGACAAGGGGTGAAGCTTTCTTT.

The chain is built from TRBV5-6 and TRBJ1-2; TRBD1 agrees at 7 bases. The V and J ends lost 2 bases and 4 bases, in that order; junction bases with no gene match: 8. The CDR3 covers 15 residues. The germline gives CDR1 SGHDT, CDR2 YYEEEE. The DNA of the CDR3 is TGTGCCAGCAGCTTTCACACGACAGGGCGCTATGGCTACACCTTC. It codes for CASSFHTTGRYGYTF.

V and J are TRBV18 and TRBJ2-1; no definite D call. The germline gives CDR1 KGHSH, CDR2 LQKENI. The CDR3 spans 13 residues. V lost 5 bases, J lost 2 bases, and 7 bases lay in between. The CDR3 loop reads CASSDLTYNEQFF. For the CDR3, the DNA is TGTGCCAGCTCAGACTTGACCTACAATGAGCAGTTCTTC.

The rearrangement joins TRBV5-1 to TRBJ1-4; maybe TRBD1 (5 bases). The CDR3 spans 15 residues. The V end was cut by 5 bases, the J end by 8 bases, with 19 bases between. Looked up from germline, CDR1 is SGHRS and CDR2 is YFSETQ. The CDR3 nucleotides are TGCGCCAGCAGGCAGATTCAGGGAGGAGGGGAAAAACTGTTTTTT. Its translation is CASRQIQGGGEKLFF.

This sequence joins TRBV10-1 and TRBJ1-1, with 8 bases fitting TRBD1. Germline loops: CDR1 WNHNN, CDR2 SYGVQD (reference sequence). J lost 5 bases, V lost 6 bases, and 5 bases had no gene match. There are 13 residues in the CDR3. The CDR3, as DNA: TGCGCCAGCAGCGACAGGGGAGAAACTGAAGCTTTCTTT. Its protein is CASSDRGETEAFF.